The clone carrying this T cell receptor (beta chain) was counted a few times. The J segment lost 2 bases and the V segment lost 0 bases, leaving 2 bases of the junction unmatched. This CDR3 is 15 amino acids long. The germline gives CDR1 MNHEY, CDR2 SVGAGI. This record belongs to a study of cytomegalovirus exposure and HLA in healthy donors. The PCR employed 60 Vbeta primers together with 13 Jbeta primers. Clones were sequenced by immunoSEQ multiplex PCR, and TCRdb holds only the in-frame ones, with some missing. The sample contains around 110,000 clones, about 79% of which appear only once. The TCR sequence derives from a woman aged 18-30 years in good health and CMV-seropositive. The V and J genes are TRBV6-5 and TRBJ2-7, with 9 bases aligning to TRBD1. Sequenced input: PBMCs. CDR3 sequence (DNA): TGTGCCAGCAGTTACTCGACAGGGGGTACCTACGAGCAGTACTTC. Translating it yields CASSYSTGGTYEQYF.